The 10 T cell receptor beta chains listed next were all sequenced from one sample in a study of shared clonotypes between healthy human individuals. Clones were sequenced by immunoSEQ multiplex PCR, and TCRdb holds only the in-frame ones, with some missing. The sample comprises hundreds of thousands of clones, approximately 95% of which are singletons, and 0.06% rests with the top ten. Sequenced input: naive CD4+ T cells sorted from blood. The subset here: CD45RA+ positively selected. These receptor sequences come from a woman aged 30 to 39 in good health.

The chain uses TRBV28 and TRBJ1-5; 7 positions agree with TRBD1. The CDR3 runs 15 residues. The V segment lost 6 bases and the J segment 4 bases; nucleotides outside the gene matches: 9. The germline gives CDR1 MDHEN, CDR2 SYDVKM. CDR3 loop: CASRTGQVLNQPQHF. The CDR3 DNA reads TGTGCCAGCAGAACAGGACAGGTATTAAATCAGCCCCAGCATTTT.

The V call is TRBV11-3, the J call TRBJ1-2, with D hard to call. V was clipped by 5 bases and J by 4 bases, with 14 bases between them. The germline V gene has CDR1 SGHNT and CDR2 YENEEA. This CDR3 region has 14 residues. CDR3 in amino acids: CASSVLGKTYGYTF. The CDR3 DNA is TGTGCCAGCAGCGTACTCGGAAAGACCTATGGCTACACCTTC.

This chain links TRBV6-6 with TRBJ1-6; TRBD1 is a possible D gene (5 bases). Germline CDR1 reads MNHNY; CDR2 reads SVGAGI (reference sequence). The CDR3 consists of 14 residues. Trimming took off 6 bases at V and 6 bases at J, with 12 bases between the two ends. The CDR3 loop reads CASRVRQTNSPLHF. The CDR3, as DNA: TGTGCCAGCAGGGTTCGACAGACTAATTCACCCCTCCACTTT.

V and J are TRBV6-1 and TRBJ1-2; no firm D call. Germline V gene sequence: CDR1 MNHNS, CDR2 SASEGT. This CDR3 spans 13 amino acids. Deletions cut 8 bases from V and 4 bases from J, with 14 bases between. CDR3 region: CASGPRFVYGYTF. The CDR3 coding sequence is TGTGCCAGCGGGCCCCGGTTCGTCTATGGCTACACCTTC.

This rearrangement joins TRBV6-1 to TRBJ1-2, with D unclear. V was trimmed by 3 bases and J by 7 bases, leaving 18 bases between them. Germline V gene lookup returns CDR1 MNHNS and CDR2 SASEGT. The CDR3 totals 15 residues. The CDR3 nucleotides are TGTGCCAGCAGTGAGAGCCAAGGCGTGAAAAGTGGCTACACCTTC. It yields the protein CASSESQGVKSGYTF.

The chain recombines TRBV19 with TRBJ1-2, with D hard to call. Looked up from germline, CDR1 is LNHDA and CDR2 is SQIVND (reference sequence). The V end lost 10 bases, the J end lost 8 bases, and 17 bases lay between the germline ends. The CDR3 contains 12 residues. DNA for the CDR3: TGTGCCACCCGTGAAGGGTTTGAAGGCTACACCTTC. Translation gives CATREGFEGYTF.

The V gene is TRBV2, the J gene TRBJ1-3; 7 bases line up with TRBD1. With V trimmed by 2 bases and J by 2 bases, 3 bases remained unmatched. Per the germline V gene, CDR1 is SNHLY and CDR2 is FYNNEI. The CDR3 is 15 residues long. The CDR3 region has the DNA TGTGCCAGCAGTGAATTGACAGGGACTGGAAACACCATATATTTT. Encoded protein: CASSELTGTGNTIYF. Variable domain in full (rest from reference TRBV2 and TRBJ1-3): EPEVTQTPSHQVTQMGQEVILRCVPISNHLYFYWYRQILGQKVEFLVSFYNNEISEKSEIFDDQFSVERPDGSNFTLKIRSTKLEDSAMYFCASSELTGTGNTIYFGEGSWLTVV.

This chain links TRBV7-9 with TRBJ2-2; 8 nucleotides agree with TRBD1. Germline V gene data show CDR1 as SEHNR and CDR2 as FQNEAQ (reference sequence). Germline trimming cut 2 bases from V and 3 bases from J; bases unmatched to any gene: 2. CDR3 length equals 15 residues. This CDR3 is CASSLQGADTGELFF. CDR3 coding DNA: TGTGCCAGCAGCTTACAGGGGGCCGACACCGGGGAGCTGTTTTTT.

The chain links TRBV27 to TRBJ1-2, with D uncertain. This CDR3 is built from 13 residues. In germline, CDR1 is MNHEY, CDR2 SMNVEV (reference sequence). Trimming removed 7 bases from V and 5 bases from J, with 14 bases in between. DNA for the CDR3: TGTGCCAGCACTTCCGGACGAGGGTATGGCTACACCTTC. Its translation is CASTSGRGYGYTF.

The V gene is TRBV2, the J gene TRBJ1-5, with a tentative D call TRBD1 (5 bases). The CDR3 covers 13 residues. CDR1 is SNHLY and CDR2 is FYNNEI in the germline V gene. Trimming removed 5 bases at V and 4 bases at J, with 9 bases between. CDR3 in DNA: TGTGCCAGCAGTTTACAGGTTAATCAGCCCCAGCATTTT. This codes for CASSLQVNQPQHF.